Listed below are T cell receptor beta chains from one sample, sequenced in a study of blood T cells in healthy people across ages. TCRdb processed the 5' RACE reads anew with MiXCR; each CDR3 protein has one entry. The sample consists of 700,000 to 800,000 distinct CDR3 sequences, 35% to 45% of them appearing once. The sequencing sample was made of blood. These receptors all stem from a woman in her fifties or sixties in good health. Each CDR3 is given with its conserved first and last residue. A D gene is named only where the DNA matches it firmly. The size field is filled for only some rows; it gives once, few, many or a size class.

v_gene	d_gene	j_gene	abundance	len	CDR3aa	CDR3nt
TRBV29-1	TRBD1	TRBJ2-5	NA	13	CSVDEQGSETQYF	TGCAGCGTTGACGAACAGGGGTCAGAGACCCAGTACTTC
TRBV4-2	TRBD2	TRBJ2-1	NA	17	CASSQELAGGSYSEQFF	TGTGCCAGCAGCCAAGAACTAGCGGGAGGCTCCTACAGTGAGCAGTTCTTC
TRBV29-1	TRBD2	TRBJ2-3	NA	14	CSVVGGMSTDTQYF	TGCAGCGTTGTGGGGGGGATGAGCACAGATACGCAGTATTTT
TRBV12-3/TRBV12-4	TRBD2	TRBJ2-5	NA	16	CASSPRLALGAETQYF	TGTGCCAGCAGTCCGCGACTAGCGTTGGGTGCAGAGACCCAGTACTTC
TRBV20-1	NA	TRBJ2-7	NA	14	CSAGRTGSGAEQYF	TGCAGTGCTGGAAGGACAGGAAGCGGGGCCGAGCAGTACTTC
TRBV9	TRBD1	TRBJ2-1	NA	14	CTSSVDRGLDEQFF	TGTACCAGCAGCGTGGACAGGGGGCTCGATGAGCAGTTCTTC
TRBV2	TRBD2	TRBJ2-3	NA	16	CASSPKAGTSTDTQYF	TGTGCCAGCAGCCCCAAAGCGGGGACTAGCACAGATACGCAGTATTTT
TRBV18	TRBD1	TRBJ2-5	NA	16	CASSPPTGGYQETQYF	TGTGCCAGCTCACCACCAACAGGGGGGTACCAAGAGACCCAGTACTTC
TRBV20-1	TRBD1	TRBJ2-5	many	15	CSARWDRGNQETQYF	TGCAGTGCTAGATGGGACAGGGGCAACCAAGAGACCCAGTACTTC
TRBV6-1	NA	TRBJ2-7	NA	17	CASRGLPGTPPYNEQYF	TGTGCCAGCAGGGGACTCCCCGGGACGCCTCCCTACAATGAGCAGTACTTC
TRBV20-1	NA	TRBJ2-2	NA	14	CSASSFTDTGELFF	TGCAGTGCTAGTTCCTTTACCGACACCGGGGAGCTGTTTTTT
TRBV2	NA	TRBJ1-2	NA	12	CASSESGCGYTF	TGTGCCAGCAGTGAGTCCGGGTGCGGCTACACCTTC
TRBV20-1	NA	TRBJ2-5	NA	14	CSARPQGNQETQYF	TGCAGTGCTAGACCGCAGGGGAACCAAGAGACCCAGTACTTC
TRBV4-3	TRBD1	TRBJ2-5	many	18	CASSQDPPGQGFGETQYF	TGCGCCAGCAGCCAAGATCCGCCGGGACAGGGGTTCGGAGAGACCCAGTACTTC
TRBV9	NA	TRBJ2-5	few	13	CASSVDQGETQYF	TGTGCCAGCAGCGTAGACCAGGGGGAGACCCAGTACTTC
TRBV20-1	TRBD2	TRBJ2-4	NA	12	CSAQIAGDEQYF	TGCAGTGCGCAGATAGCGGGAGATGAGCAGTACTTC
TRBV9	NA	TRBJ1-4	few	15	CASSVAGGSNEKLFF	TGTGCCAGCAGCGTAGCTGGGGGATCTAATGAAAAACTGTTTTTT
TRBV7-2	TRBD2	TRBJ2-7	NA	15	CASSLTSGRQYEQYF	TGTGCCAGCAGCTTGACTAGCGGGAGACAGTACGAGCAGTACTTC
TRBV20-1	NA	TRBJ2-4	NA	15	CSASEIGTAKNIQYF	TGCAGTGCTAGTGAGATCGGGACCGCCAAAAACATTCAGTACTTC
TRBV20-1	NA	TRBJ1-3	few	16	CSARDGASYSGNTIYF	TGCAGTGCTAGAGATGGGGCCAGTTACTCTGGAAACACCATATATTTT
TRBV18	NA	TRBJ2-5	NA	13	CASSPTRGETQYF	TGTGCCAGCTCCCCCACCAGGGGAGAGACCCAGTACTTC
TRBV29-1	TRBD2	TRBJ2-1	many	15	CSVREGAGGYNEQFF	TGCAGCGTTCGGGAAGGTGCGGGAGGGTACAATGAGCAGTTCTTC
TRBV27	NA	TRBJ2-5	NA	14	CASSRQVGGETQYF	TGTGCCAGCAGTAGACAGGTGGGGGGAGAGACCCAGTACTTC
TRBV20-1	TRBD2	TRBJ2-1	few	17	CSARDLAGGQLGNEQFF	TGCAGTGCTAGAGATCTAGCGGGGGGGCAGTTGGGCAATGAGCAGTTCTTC
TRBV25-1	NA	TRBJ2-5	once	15	CASSGRWGTKETQYF	TGTGCCAGCAGTGGACGGTGGGGAACCAAAGAGACCCAGTACTTC
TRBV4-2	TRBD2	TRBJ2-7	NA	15	CASEREGLSYNEQYF	TGTGCCAGCGAGCGGGAGGGCCTATCCTACAATGAGCAGTACTTC
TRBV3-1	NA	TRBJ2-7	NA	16	CASSQGGDSTLDEQYF	TGTGCCAGCAGCCAAGGGGGGGACAGTACACTTGACGAGCAGTACTTC
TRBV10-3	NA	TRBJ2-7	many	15	CAISGQGPFPYEQYF	TGTGCCATCAGTGGGCAGGGGCCGTTTCCCTACGAGCAGTACTTC
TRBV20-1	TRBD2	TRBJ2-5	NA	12	CSSTSGVGTQYF	TGCAGTTCGACTAGCGGTGTTGGGACCCAGTACTTC
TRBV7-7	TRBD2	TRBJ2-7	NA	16	CASSPGLAGVLYEQYF	TGTGCTAGCAGCCCAGGACTAGCGGGAGTATTGTACGAGCAGTACTTC
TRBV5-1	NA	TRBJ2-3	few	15	CASSIGPKPTDTQYF	TGCGCCAGCAGCATCGGACCCAAACCCACAGATACGCAGTATTTT
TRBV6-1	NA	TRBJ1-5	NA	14	CASNPQGSNQPQHF	TGTGCCAGCAATCCCCAGGGGAGCAATCAGCCCCAGCATTTT
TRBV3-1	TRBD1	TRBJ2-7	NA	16	CASSQRSGTAGGEQYF	TGTGCCAGCAGCCAGAGATCCGGGACAGCTGGTGGCGAGCAGTACTTC
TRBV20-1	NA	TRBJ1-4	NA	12	CSAQGFDEKLFF	TGCAGTGCTCAGGGCTTCGATGAAAAACTGTTTTTT
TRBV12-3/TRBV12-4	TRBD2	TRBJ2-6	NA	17	CASSGSGGAKRANVLTF	TGTGCCAGCAGTGGTAGCGGGGGGGCGAAGAGGGCCAACGTCCTGACTTTC
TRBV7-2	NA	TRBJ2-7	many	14	CASSPVRRGHEQYF	TGTGCCAGCAGCCCAGTGCGTCGGGGCCACGAGCAGTACTTC
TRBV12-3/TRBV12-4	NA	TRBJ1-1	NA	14	CASSYRERGTEAFF	TGTGCCAGCAGTTACAGGGAAAGGGGGACTGAAGCTTTCTTT